One and the same sample provided the 14 T cell receptor beta chains below, sequenced in a study of CD8+CD57+ T cells in acquired aplastic anemia (dated by TCRdb to 2017 to 2018). TCRdb shows the sequencer as Illumina HiSeq 2000. Genomic DNA served as template for TCR beta VDJ combination and CDR3 sequence profiling. TCRdb ran its own pipeline on the public reads, namely fastp trimming at Q25 and MiXCR clone calling, and kept in-frame beta chains. Rows matching on CDR3 protein sequence are summarized as one entry with the most common DNA and genes. The sample has about 42,000 distinct CDR3 sequences on record, 68% of them singletons. 20% to 30% of the sample goes to the ten largest clones. Sequenced sample: sorted CD4+, CD8+, or CD8+CD57+ T cells (not recorded which) from PBMCs. These receptors were obtained from a human donor in good health, serving as a control.

The chain links TRBV10-1 to TRBJ2-7, with unresolved D. V was trimmed by 0 bases and J by 3 bases, leaving 3 bases between them. Germline values: CDR1 WNHNN, CDR2 SYGVQD (reference sequence). The CDR3 sequence is 12 residues long. CDR3: CASSESGYEQYF. The DNA for the CDR3 is TGCGCCAGCAGTGAGTCTGGCTACGAGCAGTACTTC.

At least ten counts were recorded for this clonotype. J is TRBJ2-7 and V is TRBV5-4; D is possibly TRBD1 (5 bases). Germline assignment: CDR1 SGHNT and CDR2 YYREEE (reference sequence). The CDR3 loop spans 14 amino acids. V dropped 2 bases and J dropped 4 bases, with 13 bases sitting between them. The CDR3: CASSFQNRIYEQYF. CDR3 nucleotide sequence: TGTGCCAGCAGCTTTCAGAACAGGATATACGAGCAGTACTTC.

The V call is TRBV20-1, the J call TRBJ1-1; no firm D call. Germline V CDR1 and CDR2: DFQATT, SNEGSKA (reference sequence). The CDR3 has 14 residues. The V end lost 3 bases, the J end lost 1 base, and 12 bases lay between the germline ends. The CDR3 DNA is TGCAGTGCTAGGGCCCCTCGGGCGAACACTGAAGCTTTCTTT. Protein sequence: CSARAPRANTEAFF.

The rearrangement joins TRBV6-2 or TRBV6-3 to TRBJ1-2; 7 bases fit TRBD1. The V gene end was trimmed by 6 bases and the J gene end by 6 bases; junction bases not matched to a gene: 7. CDR1 and CDR2 from the germline V gene are MNHEY and SVGEGT. There are 13 residues in the CDR3. The CDR3 reads CASRSDRDNGYTF. The CDR3, as DNA: TGTGCCAGCAGGTCCGACAGGGACAATGGCTACACCTTC.

The genes are TRBV9 and TRBJ2-1; 13 bases line up with TRBD2. Losses at the gene ends were 2 bases for V and 2 bases for J; bases not matched to a gene: 1. CDR3 size: 16 residues. Germline V CDR1 and CDR2: SGDLS, YYNGEE. Here the CDR3 reads CASSVTSGGPYNEQFF. The DNA of the CDR3 is TGTGCCAGCAGCGTGACTAGCGGGGGGCCCTACAATGAGCAGTTCTTC.

The chain joins TRBV27 to TRBJ2-7; 10 bases map to TRBD2. The V and J ends lost 5 bases and 4 bases, in that order; junction bases with no gene match: 8. Germline loops: CDR1 MNHEY, CDR2 SMNVEV (reference sequence). The CDR3 length is 15 residues. The CDR3 protein is CASSPSSGGGYEQYF. The DNA of the CDR3 is TGTGCCAGCAGTCCCTCTAGCGGGGGAGGTTACGAGCAGTACTTC.

This clonotype occurred once. The chain combines TRBV29-1 with TRBJ2-7; tentatively, D is TRBD1 (5 bases). Germline V CDR1 and CDR2: SQVTM, ANQGSEA. Trimming took 3 bases from V and 2 from J, leaving 17 bases between them. CDR3 length: 15 amino acids. CDR3 in DNA: TGCAGCGTTGACGGCCTAGACAGAAAACCCTACGAGCAGTACTTC. Amino acid sequence: CSVDGLDRKPYEQYF.

The chain employs TRBV6-1 and TRBJ1-3, with D possibly being TRBD1 (5 bases). Trimming took 10 bases from V and 0 from J, leaving 10 bases between them. CDR3 length equals 13 residues. Germline lookup yields CDR1 MNHNS and CDR2 SASEGT. The CDR3 region is CATGGNSGNTIYF. The CDR3 bases are TGTGCCACGGGGGGAAACTCTGGAAACACCATATATTTT.

The V call is TRBV10-2, the J call TRBJ2-5; no definite D call. CDR3 length equals 13 residues. From germline, CDR1 is WSHSY and CDR2 SAAADI. Trimming pared 8 bases from V and 3 bases from J, leaving 13 bases between. Written as DNA, the CDR3 is TGCGCCAGCGCCGGCCTCAGAGAAGAGACCCAGTACTTC. The encoded protein is CASAGLREETQYF.

In its sample, this clonotype was seen once. One end of the junction varies from germline; a read error may be responsible. This chain connects TRBV11-1 to TRBJ2-1; 9 bases align to TRBD2. The CDR3 totals 14 residues. In germline, CDR1 is SGHAT, CDR2 FQDESV (reference sequence). The CDR3 protein is CASSIAGDYNEQFF. CDR3 nucleotide sequence: TGTGCCAGCAGCATAGCGGGGGACTACAATGAGCAGTTCTTC.

A note on this clonotype: One end of the junction varies from germline; a read error may be responsible. The chain uses TRBV29-1 and TRBJ1-2; TRBD1 might be the D (6 bases). The CDR3 covers 12 residues. Per the germline V gene, CDR1 is SQVTM and CDR2 is ANQGSEA. For the CDR3, the DNA is TGCAGCGTTGCGAGGGGGGACTATGGCGACACCTTC. Translating it yields CSVARGDYGDTF. The full variable domain, rest sourced from reference TRBV29-1 and TRBJ1-2, is SAVISQKPSRDICQRGTSLTIQCQVDSQVTMMFWYRQQPGQSLTLIATANQGSEATYESGFVIDKFPISRPNLTFSTLTVSNMSPEDSSIYLCSVARGDYGDTFGSGTRLTVV.

This clonotype was seen a handful of times. The chain links TRBV6-4 to TRBJ2-7; the D call may be TRBD1 or TRBD2 (5 bases each). Germline lookup yields CDR1 MRHNA and CDR2 SNTAGT. V shed 4 bases and J shed 6 bases, with 22 bases lying between them. CDR3 length: 16 residues. As DNA, the CDR3 is TGTGCCAGCAGTGCGTACCCGGGGCAGGGTGCGGGCGAGCAGTACTTC. This gives the protein CASSAYPGQGAGEQYF.

The CDR3 nucleotides are TGTGCCAGCAGTGAGGGACAGAGCAATCAGCCCCAGCATTTT. Translation: CASSEGQSNQPQHF. The chain combines TRBV2 with TRBJ1-5; TRBD1 matches 7 bases. This CDR3 spans 14 amino acids. In germline, CDR1 is SNHLY, CDR2 FYNNEI. The ends lost 3 bases at V and 1 base at J; junction bases unmatched: 0.

V usage is TRBV25-1 and J usage is TRBJ2-7; tentatively, D is TRBD2 (6 bases). This CDR3 spans 12 amino acids. V lost 6 bases and J lost 6, with 12 bases in between. Germline V gene data show CDR1 as MGHDK and CDR2 as SYGVNS. CDR3 in amino acids: CASREGVGEQYF. CDR3 bases: TGTGCCAGCAGGGAGGGCGTGGGCGAGCAGTACTTC.